These T cell receptor beta chains were read from a single sample in a study of OX40 agonist ivuxolimab in advanced cancers. Assay used: immunoSEQ multiplex PCR; TCRdb lists only in-frame clones, some missing. The sample shows tens of thousands of clones, almost 90% of them seen only once. The specimen was CD4+ or CD8+ T cells sorted from blood, collected in a trial of the OX40 agonist ivuxolimab. The receptors were gathered from an adult with an advanced solid tumor such as melanoma, head and neck, liver or kidney cancer. The CDR3 runs from the conserved cysteine through the conserved F or W. The order of the fields is V gene, D gene, clone size, J gene, CDR3 DNA, CDR3 protein. A D gene is named only where the DNA matches it firmly. The size entry is marked missing in some rows and otherwise reads once, few, many or a size class.

>TRBV7-3|TRBD1|once|TRBJ2-5
TGTGCCAGCAGCGACGGAACAGGGGGCGGATGGGAGACCCAGTACTTC
CASSDGTGGGWETQYF
>TRBV12-5|.|.|TRBJ1-5
TGTGCTAGTGGTCCCGGCGCCCTCAATCAGCCCCAGCATTTT
CASGPGALNQPQHF
>TRBV23-1|.|.|TRBJ2-3
TGCGCCAGCAGTCAAATGGGCGAAGCATTTGTCGCCGATACGCAGTATTTT
CASSQMGEAFVADTQYF
>TRBV28|.|.|TRBJ1-1
TGTGCCAGCAGTTTGGGGGGAAGGTTTGAAGCTTTCTTT
CASSLGGRFEAFF
>TRBV19|TRBD2|.|TRBJ2-5
TGTGCCAGTAGTCCCAGCGGGAGATGGGAGACCCAGTACTTC
CASSPSGRWETQYF
>TRBV9|.|.|TRBJ1-3
TGTGCCAGCAGCGTAGACGGTCGCGGAAACACCATATATTTT
CASSVDGRGNTIYF
>TRBV18|TRBD1|.|TRBJ2-7
TGTGCCAGCTCACCTTTCCCGGGACAGGGCTACGAGCAGTACTTC
CASSPFPGQGYEQYF
>TRBV11-1|TRBD1|.|TRBJ2-5
TGTGCCAGCAGCTTAGAGCCGGGACAGGGTTTGACCCAGTACTTC
CASSLEPGQGLTQYF
>TRBV19|.|.|TRBJ1-2
TGTGCCAGTAGTGGGCAGGCGGCCTCCTATGGCTACACCTTC
CASSGQAASYGYTF
>TRBV28|.|.|TRBJ1-1
TGTGCCAGCAGTGTGGGACCAAATTTTGAAGCTTTCTTT
CASSVGPNFEAFF
>TRBV11-2|.|.|TRBJ2-5
TGTGCCAGCAGCTTAACGGGAAATAGAGAGACCCAGTACTTC
CASSLTGNRETQYF
>TRBV28|.|.|TRBJ2-7
TGTGCCAGCACGTATCGGGGGGCGTCCGAGCAGTACTTC
CASTYRGASEQYF
>TRBV18|.|.|TRBJ2-6
TGTGCCAGCTCACGCTCTGGGGCCAACGTCCTGACTTTC
CASSRSGANVLTF
>TRBV5-6|TRBD2|.|TRBJ2-2
TGTGCCAGCAGCCGGACTAGCGGGAGCACCGGGGAGCTGTTTTTT
CASSRTSGSTGELFF
>TRBV5-1|.|.|TRBJ1-1
TGCGCCAGCAGCTTCGCAGGGCGTGAAGCTTTCTTT
CASSFAGREAFF
>TRBV2|TRBD1|.|TRBJ1-5
TGTGCCAGCAGTGAAGATAGGGGGCGTCAGCCCCAGCATTTT
CASSEDRGRQPQHF
>TRBV12-5|TRBD1|.|TRBJ1-2
TGTGCTAGTGGTTTTAGGCAGGGGGATAACTATGGCTACACCTTC
CASGFRQGDNYGYTF
>TRBV6-5|TRBD1|.|TRBJ1-4
TGTGCCAGCAGTTATAGGGACAGGGGGAATGAAAAACTGTTTTTT
CASSYRDRGNEKLFF
>TRBV11-3|.|.|TRBJ2-1
TGTGCCAGCAGCTTGGGCCGAGGAAATGAGCAGTTCTTC
CASSLGRGNEQFF
>TRBV19|.|.|TRBJ1-2
TGTGCCAGTAGGGGGGGAAACTATGGCTACACCTTC
CASRGGNYGYTF
>TRBV10-3|TRBD2|.|TRBJ2-1
TGTGCCATCAGTGTTGTCGCTAGCGGAGGGAATGAGCAGTTCTTC
CAISVVASGGNEQFF
>TRBV28|.|.|TRBJ1-4
TGTGCCAGCAGATCGAAGACAACAGGGGAAAAACTGTTTTTT
CASRSKTTGEKLFF
>TRBV7-9|.|.|TRBJ2-6
TGTGCCAGCAGCGACCGGGGGTCTGGGGCCAACGTCCTGACTTTC
CASSDRGSGANVLTF
>TRBV4-2|.|.|TRBJ1-6
TGTGCCAGCAGCCCCCGGGGGGGTTCGAATAATTCACCCCTCCACTTT
CASSPRGGSNNSPLHF
>TRBV28|.|.|TRBJ2-1
TGTGCCAGCAGTTCCTCCCGGGTCGGGATGAATAATGAGCAGTTCTTC
CASSSSRVGMNNEQFF
>TRBV20-1|.|.|TRBJ1-2
TGCAGTGAGGCGGCTTCCTATGGCTACACCTTC
CSEAASYGYTF
>TRBV5-4|.|.|TRBJ2-3
TGTGCCAGCAGCTCAAGACAGGGAGGGGATACGCAGTATTTT
CASSSRQGGDTQYF
>TRBV2|.|.|TRBJ1-1
TGTGCCAGCAGTGAAGGGATGAACACTGAAGCTTTCTTT
CASSEGMNTEAFF
>TRBV20-1|TRBD1|once|TRBJ1-2
TGCAGTGCCAAGACAGGGCTTGGCTACACCTTC
CSAKTGLGYTF
>TRBV5-1|.|few|TRBJ1-6
TGCGCCAGCGGGTTAGCCCCGCATTCACCCCTCCACTTT
CASGLAPHSPLHF
>TRBV7-2|.|.|TRBJ2-1
TGTGCCAGCAGCTCCCAATACAATGAGCAGTTCTTC
CASSSQYNEQFF
>TRBV5-4|.|once|TRBJ2-2
TGTGCCAGCAGCCGGGACTCCCGGGGCACCGGGGAGCTGTTTTTT
CASSRDSRGTGELFF
>TRBV5-1|.|.|TRBJ2-1
TGCGCCAGCAGCTGGGGACTGCGGAGCTCCTACAATGAGCAGTTCTTC
CASSWGLRSSYNEQFF
>TRBV7-9|.|.|TRBJ1-3
TGTGCCGGAGGGCGGGCCTCTGGAAACACCATATATTTT
CAGGRASGNTIYF
>TRBV5-6|TRBD2|.|TRBJ2-7
TGTGCCAGCAGCCCTAGCGGCCCCTACGAGCAGTACTTC
CASSPSGPYEQYF
>TRBV7-9|.|.|TRBJ2-1
TGTGCCAGCAGCTTCTCCAGCTCCTACAATGAGCAGTTCTTC
CASSFSSSYNEQFF
>TRBV2|TRBD1|.|TRBJ1-3
TGTGCCAGCAGGCCTCAGACAGGGTTCGGAAACACCATATATTTT
CASRPQTGFGNTIYF
>TRBV19|TRBD1|.|TRBJ2-7
TGTGCCAGTAGTAGTGGACAGGGCCCACGGGGGCAGTACTTC
CASSSGQGPRGQYF
>TRBV21-1|.|.|TRBJ1-4
TGTGCCAGCAGCCACAAGCGGGCAACTAATGAAAAACTGTTTTTT
CASSHKRATNEKLFF
>TRBV5-4|.|.|TRBJ2-2
TGTGCCAGCAGCTCGGCGGGCGTTAACACCGGGGAGCTGTTTTTT
CASSSAGVNTGELFF
>TRBV2|.|.|TRBJ1-2
TGTGCCAGCAGTTCGACCGCAGGGAGCAGTGGCTACACCTTC
CASSSTAGSSGYTF
>TRBV28|TRBD2|.|TRBJ2-5
TGTGCCAGCAGTTCCTCTTTTGCGGGAGACTTTGAGACCCAGTACTTC
CASSSSFAGDFETQYF
>TRBV5-4|TRBD2|.|TRBJ2-3
TGTGCCAGCAGCTTGGGACTAGCTTTCACAGATACGCAGTATTTT
CASSLGLAFTDTQYF
>TRBV5-4|.|.|TRBJ1-1
TGTGCCAGCAGCTTGGTATCAGGGAACACTGAAGCTTTCTTT
CASSLVSGNTEAFF
>TRBV4-1|TRBD1|.|TRBJ1-4
TGCGCCAGCAGCTACGGACAGGTGGCCGAAAAACTGTTTTTT
CASSYGQVAEKLFF
>TRBV19|.|.|TRBJ2-1
TGTGCCAGTAGCCTCGGGGGAGGCCTCTACAATGAGCAGTTCTTC
CASSLGGGLYNEQFF
>TRBV6-6|.|.|TRBJ1-2
TGTGCCAGCAGTTACTTACCGGACTATGGCTACACCTTC
CASSYLPDYGYTF
>TRBV4-2|.|.|TRBJ2-1
TGTGCCAGCAGCCAAGAGACTTCCGCGACTCACCTCAATGAGCAGTTCTTC
CASSQETSATHLNEQFF
>TRBV5-4|TRBD1|.|TRBJ2-7
TGTGCCAGCAGCCCGGACGGAAACAGGGGGCGGGAGCAGTACTTC
CASSPDGNRGREQYF
>TRBV7-2|.|.|TRBJ1-3
TGTGCCAGCGGGCGGCGTGCCGGAAACACCATATATTTT
CASGRRAGNTIYF
>TRBV2|.|few|TRBJ2-7
TGTGCCAGCAGCCGACAAGCCCCCGTCGTGGAGTACTTC
CASSRQAPVVEYF
>TRBV5-1|.|once|TRBJ1-1
TGCGCCAGCAGCGTGGCAGGGAACACTGAAGCTTTCTTT
CASSVAGNTEAFF
>TRBV9|.|.|TRBJ2-1
TGTGCCAGCATCTACAATGAGCAGTTCTTC
CASIYNEQFF
>TRBV20-1|.|few|TRBJ2-7
TGCAGTGCTAGACCCTCTAACGAGCAGTACTTC
CSARPSNEQYF
>TRBV4-3|TRBD2|once|TRBJ2-1
TGCGCCAGCAGCCAAGATCGACTAGCGAACAATGAGCAGTTCTTC
CASSQDRLANNEQFF
>TRBV18|.|.|TRBJ1-2
TGTGCCAGCTCACCAGCGGTCGACATTGGCTACACCTTC
CASSPAVDIGYTF
>TRBV5-8|.|.|TRBJ2-2
TGTGCCAGCAGCTTGGACCAGCAGTTCGCGAACACCGGGGAGCTGTTTTTT
CASSLDQQFANTGELFF
>TRBV4-1|.|.|TRBJ1-1
TGCGCCAGCAGCCAAGATCCCGGCACTGAAGCTTTCTTT
CASSQDPGTEAFF
>TRBV18|.|.|TRBJ2-1
TGTGCCAGCTCACCACCGGCCAGAGCCGTATACAATGAGCAGTTCTTC
CASSPPARAVYNEQFF
>TRBV5-1|.|.|TRBJ1-2
TGCGCCAGCGCCTCCAGGGTAAATTATGGCTACACCTTC
CASASRVNYGYTF